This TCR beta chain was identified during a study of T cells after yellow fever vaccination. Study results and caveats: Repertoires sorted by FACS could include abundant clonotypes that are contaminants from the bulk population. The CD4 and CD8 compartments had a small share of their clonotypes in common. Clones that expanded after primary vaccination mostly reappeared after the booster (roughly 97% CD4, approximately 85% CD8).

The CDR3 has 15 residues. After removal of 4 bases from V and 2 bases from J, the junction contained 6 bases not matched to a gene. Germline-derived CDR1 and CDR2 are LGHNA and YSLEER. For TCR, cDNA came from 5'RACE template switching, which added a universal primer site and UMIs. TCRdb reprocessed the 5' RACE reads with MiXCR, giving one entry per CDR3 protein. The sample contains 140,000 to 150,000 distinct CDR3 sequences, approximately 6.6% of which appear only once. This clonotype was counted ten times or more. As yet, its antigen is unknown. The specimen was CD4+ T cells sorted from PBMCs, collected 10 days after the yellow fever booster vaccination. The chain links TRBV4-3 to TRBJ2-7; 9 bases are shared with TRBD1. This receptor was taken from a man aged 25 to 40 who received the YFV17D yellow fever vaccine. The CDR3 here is CASSRGTGSTYEQYF. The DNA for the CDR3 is TGCGCCAGCAGCCGCGGGACAGGGTCAACCTACGAGCAGTACTTC.